The 2 T cell receptor beta chains listed next were all sequenced from one sample in a study of cytomegalovirus exposure and HLA in healthy donors. A multiplex PCR was run with 60 Vbeta primers and 13 Jbeta primers. Profiling relied on immunoSEQ multiplex PCR, and the TCRdb table lists in-frame clones only, not all of them. The data hold roughly 150,000 clones, with about three quarters observed a single time. Material: PBMCs. The source of these receptors is a man between 18 and 35 years old in good health and CMV-seropositive.

Here the CDR3 DNA reads TGTGCCAGCAACGAAGGAAGTGGGACATCCTACACCTTC. This encodes CASNEGSGTSYTF. This chain uses TRBV11-1 with TRBJ1-2, with a weak D call TRBD1 (6 bases). Germline CDR1 SGHAT, CDR2 FQDESV (reference sequence). The V end was cut by 7 bases, the J end by 10 bases, with 19 bases between. The CDR3 extends over 13 amino acids.

This chain uses TRBV7-9 with TRBJ2-3; 8 nucleotides align to TRBD2. The germline V gene encodes CDR1 SEHNR and CDR2 FQNEAQ (reference sequence). The CDR3 has 15 residues. Trimming cost V 6 bases and J 6 bases; bases outside gene matches: 11. CDR3: CASSPAGTSSDTQYF. DNA for the CDR3: TGTGCCAGCAGTCCTGCCGGGACTAGTTCCGATACGCAGTATTTT. The full variable domain, with the rest looked up from reference TRBV7-9 and TRBJ2-3, is DTGVSQNPRHKITKRGQNVTFRCDPISEHNRLYWYRQTLGQGPEFLTYFQNEAQLEKSRLLSDRFSAERPKGSFSTLEIQRTEQGDSAMYLCASSPAGTSSDTQYFGPGTRLTVL.